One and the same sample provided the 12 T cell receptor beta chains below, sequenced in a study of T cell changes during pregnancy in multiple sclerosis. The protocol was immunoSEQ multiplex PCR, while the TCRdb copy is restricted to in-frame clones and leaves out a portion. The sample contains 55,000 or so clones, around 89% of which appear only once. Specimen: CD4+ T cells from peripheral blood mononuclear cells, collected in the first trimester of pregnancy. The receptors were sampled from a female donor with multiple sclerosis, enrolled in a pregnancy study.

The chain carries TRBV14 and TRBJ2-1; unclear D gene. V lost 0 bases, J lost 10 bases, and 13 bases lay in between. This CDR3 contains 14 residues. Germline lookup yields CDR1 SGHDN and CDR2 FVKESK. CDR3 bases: TGTGCCAGCAGCCAAGATATGAGAGTCGGGGAGCAGTTCTTC. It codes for CASSQDMRVGEQFF.

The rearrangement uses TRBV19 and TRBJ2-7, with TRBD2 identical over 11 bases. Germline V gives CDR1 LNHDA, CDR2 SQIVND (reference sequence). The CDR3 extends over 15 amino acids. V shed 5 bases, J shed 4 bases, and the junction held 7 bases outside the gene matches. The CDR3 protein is CASSPRLAGKYEQYF. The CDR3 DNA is TGTGCCAGTAGTCCCCGACTAGCGGGAAAGTACGAGCAGTACTTC.

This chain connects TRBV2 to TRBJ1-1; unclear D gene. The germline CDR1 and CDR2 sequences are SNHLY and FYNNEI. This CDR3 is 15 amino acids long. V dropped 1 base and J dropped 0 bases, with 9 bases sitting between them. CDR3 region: CASSEGRVMNTEAFF. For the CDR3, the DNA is TGTGCCAGCAGTGAAGGACGGGTGATGAACACTGAAGCTTTCTTT.

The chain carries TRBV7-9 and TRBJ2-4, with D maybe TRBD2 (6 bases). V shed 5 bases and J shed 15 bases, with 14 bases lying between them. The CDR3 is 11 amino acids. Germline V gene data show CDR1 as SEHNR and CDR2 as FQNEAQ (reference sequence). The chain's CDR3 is CASSRDSFRYF. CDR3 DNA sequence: TGTGCCAGCAGCCGGGACTCTTTTCGGTACTTC.

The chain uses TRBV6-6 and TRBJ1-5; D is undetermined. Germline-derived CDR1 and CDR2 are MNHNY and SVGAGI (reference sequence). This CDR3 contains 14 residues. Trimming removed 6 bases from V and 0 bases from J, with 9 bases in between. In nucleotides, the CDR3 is TGTGCCAGCAGCCCCGAGTATAGCAATCAGCCCCAGCATTTT. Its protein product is CASSPEYSNQPQHF.

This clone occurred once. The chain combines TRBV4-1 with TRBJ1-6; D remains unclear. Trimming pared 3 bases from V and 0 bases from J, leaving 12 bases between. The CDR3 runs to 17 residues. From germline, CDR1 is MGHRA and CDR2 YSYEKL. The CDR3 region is CASSQGMGVSYNSPLHF. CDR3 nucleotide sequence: TGCGCCAGCAGCCAGGGGATGGGAGTCTCCTATAATTCACCCCTCCACTTT.

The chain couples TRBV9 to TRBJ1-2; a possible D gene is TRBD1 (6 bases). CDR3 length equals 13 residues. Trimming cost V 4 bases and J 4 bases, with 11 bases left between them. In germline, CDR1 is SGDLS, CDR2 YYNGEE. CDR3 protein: CASSQTGLYGYTF. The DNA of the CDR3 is TGTGCCAGCAGCCAGACAGGTCTCTATGGCTACACCTTC.

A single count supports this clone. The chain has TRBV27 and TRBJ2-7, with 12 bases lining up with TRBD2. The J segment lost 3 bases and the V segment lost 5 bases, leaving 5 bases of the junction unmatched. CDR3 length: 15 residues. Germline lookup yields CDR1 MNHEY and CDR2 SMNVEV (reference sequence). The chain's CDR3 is CASSPSGRGFYEQYF. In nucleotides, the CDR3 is TGTGCCAGCAGTCCTAGCGGGAGGGGCTTCTACGAGCAGTACTTC.

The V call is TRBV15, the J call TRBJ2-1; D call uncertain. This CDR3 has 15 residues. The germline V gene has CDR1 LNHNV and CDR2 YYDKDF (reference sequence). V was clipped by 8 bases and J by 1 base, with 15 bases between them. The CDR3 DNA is TGTGCCACCTCCCGAAAAGACACGTCCTACAATGAGCAGTTCTTC. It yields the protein CATSRKDTSYNEQFF.

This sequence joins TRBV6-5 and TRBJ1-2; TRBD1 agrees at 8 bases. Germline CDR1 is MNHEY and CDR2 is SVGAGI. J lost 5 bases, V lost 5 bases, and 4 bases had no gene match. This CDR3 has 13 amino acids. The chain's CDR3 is CASSRTGGYGYTF. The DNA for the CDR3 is TGTGCCAGCAGTCGAACAGGGGGTTATGGCTACACCTTC.

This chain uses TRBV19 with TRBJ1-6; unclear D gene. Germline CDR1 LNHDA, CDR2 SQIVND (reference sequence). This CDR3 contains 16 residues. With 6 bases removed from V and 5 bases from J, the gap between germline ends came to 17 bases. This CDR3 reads CASRPPGRAHNSPLHF. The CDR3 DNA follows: TGTGCCAGTAGACCTCCGGGGAGGGCCCATAATTCACCCCTCCACTTT.

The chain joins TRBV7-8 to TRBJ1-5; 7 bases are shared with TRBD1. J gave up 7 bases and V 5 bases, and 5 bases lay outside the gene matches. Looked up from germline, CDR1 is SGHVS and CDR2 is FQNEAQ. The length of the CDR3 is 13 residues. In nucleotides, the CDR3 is TGTGCCAGCAGCAAACGACAGGGACAGCCCCAGCATTTT. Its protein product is CASSKRQGQPQHF.